The 18 T cell receptor beta chains in this list originate from one sample, sequenced in a study of early T cells in non-severe SARS-CoV-2 infection. MiXCR was run by TCRdb on the 5' RACE reads, yielding one entry per CDR3 protein. The data show about 33,000 distinct CDR3 sequences, with roughly 4.5% seen just once and 7.9% held by the top ten. The specimen was whole blood. The origin of the receptors is an adult who was a healthcare worker with PCR-confirmed SARS-CoV-2 infection or an uninfected control (not recorded which).

This clonotype was recorded at least ten times. The chain links TRBV28 to TRBJ2-2, with TRBD2 matching 7 bases. The V gene end was trimmed by 1 base and the J gene end by 2 bases; junction bases not matched to a gene: 4. Germline-derived CDR1 and CDR2 are MDHEN and SYDVKM. This CDR3 is built from 16 residues. DNA of the CDR3: TGTGCCAGCAGTTTATTTGCTAGCGGTAACACCGGGGAGCTGTTTTTT. Protein product: CASSLFASGNTGELFF.

This clonotype was observed many times. The chain recombines TRBV20-1 with TRBJ2-2, with 10 positions matching TRBD2. Germline-derived CDR1 and CDR2 are DFQATT and SNEGSKA (reference sequence). This CDR3 has 15 residues. The J segment lost 5 bases and the V segment lost 5 bases, leaving 8 bases of the junction unmatched. The CDR3 is CSASIPGLATGELFF. The CDR3 coding sequence is TGCAGTGCTTCAATACCGGGACTAGCGACCGGGGAGCTGTTTTTT.

Many counts were recorded for this clonotype. J is TRBJ1-5 and V is TRBV2, with D uncertain. The CDR3 is 17 amino acids. CDR1 is SNHLY, CDR2 FYNNEI, per germline. Trimming cost V 2 bases and J 0 bases, with 14 bases left between them. CDR3 in DNA: TGTGCCAGCAGTGAACTCCCCAGTTCGTATAGCAATCAGCCCCAGCATTTT. Translation: CASSELPSSYSNQPQHF.

Ten or more counts support this clonotype. The V and J genes are TRBV20-1 and TRBJ1-1; no definite D call. The CDR3 sequence is 14 residues long. Germline CDR1 is DFQATT and CDR2 is SNEGSKA (reference sequence). Trimming took off 0 bases at V and 4 bases at J, with 12 bases between the two ends. The CDR3 DNA reads as TGCAGTGCTAGAGATAGACGGTCCGGCACTGAAGCTTTCTTT. It encodes CSARDRRSGTEAFF.

This clonotype was found a few times. This chain joins TRBV4-3 and TRBJ1-4; D is undetermined. This CDR3 comprises 14 residues. The V gene lost 4 bases and the J gene lost 5 bases, with 11 bases spanning the gap. Germline V gene sequence: CDR1 LGHNA, CDR2 YSLEER. In DNA form, the CDR3 reads TGCGCCAGCAGCCCTTACCGGGAGAATGAAAAACTGTTTTTT. Translation gives CASSPYRENEKLFF.

Points on this clonotype: At one end the junction does not follow the germline gene, possibly because of a read error. The chain joins TRBV6-4 to TRBJ2-3; no firm D call. This CDR3 comprises 13 residues. Germline assignment: CDR1 MRHNA and CDR2 SNTAGT. The CDR3 sequence: CVSSAGGTDTQYF. In DNA form, the CDR3 reads TGTGTCAGCAGTGCAGGCGGCACAGATACGCAGTATTTT.

In this sample, this clonotype turned up many times. The rearrangement joins TRBV6-5 to TRBJ2-5; D might be TRBD2 (6 bases). This CDR3 comprises 14 residues. Looked up from germline, CDR1 is MNHEY and CDR2 is SVGAGI. V gave up 2 bases and J gave up 4 bases, with 11 bases separating them. The CDR3 here is CASSYGPGLETQYF. Written as DNA, the CDR3 is TGTGCCAGCAGTTACGGGCCGGGACTAGAGACCCAGTACTTC.

This clonotype occurred many times. The chain couples TRBV10-3 to TRBJ1-2, with D unclear. CDR3 length equals 14 residues. The germline V gene has CDR1 ENHRY and CDR2 SYGVKD. V shed 2 bases and J shed 0 bases, with 7 bases lying between them. In nucleotides, the CDR3 is TGTGCCATCAGTGAGGACGGGCCTAACTATGGCTACACCTTC. This gives the protein CAISEDGPNYGYTF.

This clonotype occurred a few times. V and J are TRBV20-1 and TRBJ2-3; D is unclear. V was trimmed by 0 bases and J by 0 bases, leaving 13 bases between them. The germline CDR1 and CDR2 sequences are DFQATT and SNEGSKA (reference sequence). The CDR3 spans 16 residues. The CDR3 coding sequence is TGCAGTGCTAGAGATCCAGGTGGTTTAAGCACAGATACGCAGTATTTT. Residues: CSARDPGGLSTDTQYF.

This clonotype was observed at least ten times. V gene TRBV6-6 combines with J gene TRBJ1-1, with D hard to call. Trimming stripped 3 bases from V and 0 bases from J, with 8 bases between. Germline V CDR1 and CDR2: MNHNY, SVGAGI (reference sequence). This CDR3 is 14 amino acids long. The CDR3, as DNA: TGTGCCAGCAGTTATGGGCAGATGAACACTGAAGCTTTCTTT. This sequence encodes CASSYGQMNTEAFF.

At least ten counts were recorded for this clonotype. The chain links TRBV5-1 to TRBJ1-2; D remains unclear. Looked up from germline, CDR1 is SGHRS and CDR2 is YFSETQ. V gave up 7 bases and J gave up 4 bases, with 23 bases separating them. CDR3 length: 16 residues. CDR3 DNA sequence: TGCGCCAGCCGGCTAGAGTTGAAGGGCTCCATCTATGGCTACACCTTC. Protein product: CASRLELKGSIYGYTF.

This clonotype has a count of ten or more. The chain combines TRBV7-2 with TRBJ1-3; D may be TRBD1 (5 bases). Trimming removed 5 bases from V and 0 bases from J, with 14 bases in between. The germline CDR1 and CDR2 sequences are SGHTA and FQGNSA. This CDR3 spans 16 amino acids. The DNA of the CDR3 is TGTGCCAGCAGCGGCCAGGACACAATCTCTGGAAACACCATATATTTT. Its protein is CASSGQDTISGNTIYF.

At least ten counts were recorded for this clonotype. The V gene is TRBV9, the J gene TRBJ2-2, with D maybe TRBD2 (6 bases). CDR3 size: 17 residues. Trimming removed 0 bases from V and 0 bases from J, with 12 bases in between. Germline V lookup: CDR1 SGDLS, CDR2 YYNGEE. In DNA, the CDR3 is TGTGCCAGCAGCGTAGCTCGGCTAGCGACGAACACCGGGGAGCTGTTTTTT. Translating it yields CASSVARLATNTGELFF.

This clonotype was recorded at least ten times. The CDR3 reads CSVKGRDRTLQETQYF. The DNA for the CDR3 is TGCAGCGTTAAGGGCCGGGACAGGACCCTACAAGAGACCCAGTACTTC. J is TRBJ2-5 and V is TRBV29-1, with 8 bases fitting TRBD1. The CDR3 consists of 16 residues. V lost 5 bases, J lost 2 bases, and 13 bases stayed unmatched. Germline V lookup: CDR1 SQVTM, CDR2 ANQGSEA. Drawing the rest from reference TRBV29-1 and TRBJ2-5, the complete variable domain is SAVISQKPSRDICQRGTSLTIQCQVDSQVTMMFWYRQQPGQSLTLIATANQGSEATYESGFVIDKFPISRPNLTFSTLTVSNMSPEDSSIYLCSVKGRDRTLQETQYFGPGTRLLVL.

In its sample, this clonotype was seen many times. The V and J genes are TRBV7-2 and TRBJ1-4; maybe TRBD1 (6 bases). V gave up 1 base and J gave up 7 bases, with 16 bases separating them. The germline CDR1 and CDR2 sequences are SGHTA and FQGNSA. The CDR3 covers 16 residues. CDR3 amino acids: CASSLVGLQGGEKLFF. Written as DNA, the CDR3 is TGTGCCAGCAGCTTAGTGGGGTTACAGGGTGGTGAAAAACTGTTTTTT. The entire variable domain, with the rest obtained from reference TRBV7-2 and TRBJ1-4, is as follows: GAGVSQSPSNKVTEKGKDVELRCDPISGHTALYWYRQSLGQGLEFLIYFQGNSAPDKSGLPSDRFSAERTGGSVSTLTIQRTQQEDSAVYLCASSLVGLQGGEKLFFGSGTQLSVL.

The gene calls are TRBV29-1 and TRBJ2-3; possibly TRBD2 for D (5 bases). Germline lookup yields CDR1 SQVTM and CDR2 ANQGSEA. V gave up 2 bases and J gave up 4 bases, with 10 bases separating them. CDR3 length equals 13 residues. The CDR3 reads CSVEFGVADTQYF. In DNA form, the CDR3 reads TGCAGCGTTGAATTCGGGGTAGCAGATACGCAGTATTTT.

This clonotype appeared many times. The chain is built from TRBV29-1 and TRBJ1-2; 8 positions match TRBD1. This CDR3 is 15 amino acids long. Germline CDR1 is SQVTM and CDR2 is ANQGSEA. V shed 7 bases and J 2 bases; nucleotides not matched to a gene: 12. In DNA, the CDR3 is TGCAGCGCCATTCTAGGGAGACAGGGGAACTATGGCTACACCTTC. This encodes CSAILGRQGNYGYTF.

This clonotype was counted at least ten times. The J gene is TRBJ2-2, the V gene TRBV5-6; 8 bases fit TRBD1. The germline CDR1 and CDR2 sequences are SGHDT and YYEEEE. This CDR3 spans 15 amino acids. The V segment lost 4 bases and the J segment 5 bases; nucleotides outside the gene matches: 7. CDR3 protein: CASSPGQGRTGELFF. CDR3 bases: TGTGCCAGCAGCCCTGGACAGGGAAGGACCGGGGAGCTGTTTTTT. The variable domain in full, completed from reference TRBV5-6 and TRBJ2-2, reads DAGVTQSPTHLIKTRGQQVTLRCSPKSGHDTVSWYQQALGQGPQFIFQYYEEEERQRGNFPDRFSGHQFPNYSSELNVNALLLGDSALYLCASSPGQGRTGELFFGEGSRLTVL.